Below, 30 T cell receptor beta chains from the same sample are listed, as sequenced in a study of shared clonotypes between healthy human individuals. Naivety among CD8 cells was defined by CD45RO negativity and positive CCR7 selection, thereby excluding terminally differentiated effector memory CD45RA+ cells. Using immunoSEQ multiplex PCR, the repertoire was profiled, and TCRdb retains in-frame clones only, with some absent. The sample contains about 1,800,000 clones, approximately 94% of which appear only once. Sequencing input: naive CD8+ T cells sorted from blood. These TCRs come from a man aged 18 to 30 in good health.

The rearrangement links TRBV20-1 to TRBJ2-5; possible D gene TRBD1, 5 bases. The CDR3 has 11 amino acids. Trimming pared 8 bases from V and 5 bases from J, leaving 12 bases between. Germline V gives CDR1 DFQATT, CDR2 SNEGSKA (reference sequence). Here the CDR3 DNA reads TGCAGTTCGCAAGGGGTGGAGACCCAGTACTTC. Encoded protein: CSSQGVETQYF.

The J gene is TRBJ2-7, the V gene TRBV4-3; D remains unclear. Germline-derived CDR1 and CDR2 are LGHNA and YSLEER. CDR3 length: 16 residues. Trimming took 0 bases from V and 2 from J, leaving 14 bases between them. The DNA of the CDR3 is TGCGCCAGCAGCCAAGATCGGGCAGCCAGTGCCTACGAGCAGTACTTC. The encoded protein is CASSQDRAASAYEQYF.

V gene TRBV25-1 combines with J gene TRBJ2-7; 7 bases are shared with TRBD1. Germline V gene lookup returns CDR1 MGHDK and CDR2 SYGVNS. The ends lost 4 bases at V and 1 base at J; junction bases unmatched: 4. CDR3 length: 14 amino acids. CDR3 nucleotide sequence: TGTGCCAGCAGTGGAACAGGGGTATCCTACGAGCAGTACTTC. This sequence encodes CASSGTGVSYEQYF.

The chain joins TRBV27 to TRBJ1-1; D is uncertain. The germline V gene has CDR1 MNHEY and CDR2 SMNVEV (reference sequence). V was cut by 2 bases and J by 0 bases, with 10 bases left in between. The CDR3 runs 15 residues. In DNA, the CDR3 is TGTGCCAGCAGTTTACTCCAGACAATGAACACTGAAGCTTTCTTT. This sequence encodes CASSLLQTMNTEAFF.

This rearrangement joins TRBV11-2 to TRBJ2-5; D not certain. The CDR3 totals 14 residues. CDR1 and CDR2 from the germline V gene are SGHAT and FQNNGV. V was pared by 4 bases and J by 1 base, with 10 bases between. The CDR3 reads CASSSTVFQETQYF. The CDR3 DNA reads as TGTGCCAGCAGCTCTACAGTATTCCAAGAGACCCAGTACTTC.

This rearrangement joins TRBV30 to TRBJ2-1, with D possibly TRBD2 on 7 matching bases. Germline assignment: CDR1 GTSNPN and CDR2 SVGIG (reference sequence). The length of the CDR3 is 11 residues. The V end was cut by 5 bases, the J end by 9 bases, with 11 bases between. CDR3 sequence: CAWQGGAEQFF. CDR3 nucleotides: TGTGCCTGGCAAGGGGGGGCTGAGCAGTTCTTC. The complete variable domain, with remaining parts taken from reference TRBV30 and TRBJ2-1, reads SQTIHQWPATLVQPVGSPLSLECTVEGTSNPNLYWYRQAAGRGLQLLFYSVGIGQISSEVPQNLSASRPQDRQFILSSKKLLLSDSGFYLCAWQGGAEQFFGPGTRLTVL.

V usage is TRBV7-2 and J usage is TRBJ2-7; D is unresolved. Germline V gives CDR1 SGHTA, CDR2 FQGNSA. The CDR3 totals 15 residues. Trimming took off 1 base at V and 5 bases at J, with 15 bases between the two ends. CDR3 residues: CASSLEATLWDEQYF. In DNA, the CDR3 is TGTGCCAGCAGCTTAGAAGCGACGCTGTGGGACGAGCAGTACTTC.

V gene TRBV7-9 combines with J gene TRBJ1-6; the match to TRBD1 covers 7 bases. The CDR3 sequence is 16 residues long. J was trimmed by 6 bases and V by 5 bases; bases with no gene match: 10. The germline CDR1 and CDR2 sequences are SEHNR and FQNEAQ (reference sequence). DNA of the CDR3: TGTGCCAGCAGCCCCCCCCGACAGGGTAGTAATTCACCCCTCCACTTT. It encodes CASSPPRQGSNSPLHF.

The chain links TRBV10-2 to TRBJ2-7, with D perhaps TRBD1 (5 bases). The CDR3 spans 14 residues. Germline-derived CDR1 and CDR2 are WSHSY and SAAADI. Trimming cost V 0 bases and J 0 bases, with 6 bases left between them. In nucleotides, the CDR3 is TGCGCCAGCAGTGAGTCGGACAACTCCTACGAGCAGTACTTC. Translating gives CASSESDNSYEQYF.

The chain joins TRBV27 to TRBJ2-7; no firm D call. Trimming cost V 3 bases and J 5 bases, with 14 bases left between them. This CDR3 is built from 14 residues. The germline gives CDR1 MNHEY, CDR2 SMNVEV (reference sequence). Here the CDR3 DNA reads TGTGCCAGCAGTTTGGACGGTCCTCTGGACGAGCAGTACTTC. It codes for CASSLDGPLDEQYF.

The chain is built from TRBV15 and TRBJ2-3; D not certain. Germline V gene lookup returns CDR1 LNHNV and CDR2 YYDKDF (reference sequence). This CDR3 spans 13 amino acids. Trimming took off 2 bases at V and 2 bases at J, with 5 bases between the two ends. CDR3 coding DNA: TGTGCCACCAGCAGACCAAACACAGATACGCAGTATTTT. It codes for CATSRPNTDTQYF.

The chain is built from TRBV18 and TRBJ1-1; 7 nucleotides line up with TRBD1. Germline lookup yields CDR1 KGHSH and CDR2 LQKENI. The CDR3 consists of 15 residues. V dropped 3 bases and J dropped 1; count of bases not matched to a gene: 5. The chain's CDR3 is CASSPEGAWNTEAFF. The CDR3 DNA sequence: TGTGCCAGCTCACCGGAGGGGGCGTGGAACACTGAAGCTTTCTTT.

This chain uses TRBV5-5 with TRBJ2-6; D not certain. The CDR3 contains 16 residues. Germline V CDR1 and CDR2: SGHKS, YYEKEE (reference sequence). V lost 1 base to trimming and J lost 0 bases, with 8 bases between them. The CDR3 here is CASSLSLLSGANVLTF. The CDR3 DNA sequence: TGTGCCAGCAGCTTGTCGTTACTCTCTGGGGCCAACGTCCTGACTTTC.

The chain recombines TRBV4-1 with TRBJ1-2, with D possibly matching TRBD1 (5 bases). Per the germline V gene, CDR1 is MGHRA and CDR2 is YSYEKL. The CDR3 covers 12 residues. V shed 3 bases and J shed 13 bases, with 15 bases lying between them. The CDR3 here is CASSHGTSAGTF. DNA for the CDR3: TGCGCCAGCAGCCATGGGACGTCGGCCGGCACCTTC.

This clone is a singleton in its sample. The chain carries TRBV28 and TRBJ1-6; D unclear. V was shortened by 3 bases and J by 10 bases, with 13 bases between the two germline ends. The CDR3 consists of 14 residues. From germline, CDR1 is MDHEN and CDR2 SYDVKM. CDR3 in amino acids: CASSLDAELSPLHF. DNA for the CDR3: TGTGCCAGCAGTTTGGATGCGGAACTCTCACCCCTCCACTTT.

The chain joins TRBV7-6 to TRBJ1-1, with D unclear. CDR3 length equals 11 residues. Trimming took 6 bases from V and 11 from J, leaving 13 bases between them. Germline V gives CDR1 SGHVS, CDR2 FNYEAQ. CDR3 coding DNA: TGTGCCAGCAGTCCCTACCCCTTGGCTTTCTTT. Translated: CASSPYPLAFF.

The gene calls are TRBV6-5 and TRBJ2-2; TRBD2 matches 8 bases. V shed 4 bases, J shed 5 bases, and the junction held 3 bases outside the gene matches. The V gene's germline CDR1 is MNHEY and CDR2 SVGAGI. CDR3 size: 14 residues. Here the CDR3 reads CASSSRGGTGELFF. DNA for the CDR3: TGTGCCAGCAGTTCCCGGGGGGGAACCGGGGAGCTGTTTTTT.

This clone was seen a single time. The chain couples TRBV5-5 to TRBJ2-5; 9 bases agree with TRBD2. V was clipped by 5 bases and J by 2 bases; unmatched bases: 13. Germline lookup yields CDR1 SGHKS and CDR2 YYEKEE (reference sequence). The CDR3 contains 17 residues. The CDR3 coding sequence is TGTGCCAGCAGAATTGGCCTAGCGGGGTCTAGTCAAGAGACCCAGTACTTC. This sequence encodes CASRIGLAGSSQETQYF.

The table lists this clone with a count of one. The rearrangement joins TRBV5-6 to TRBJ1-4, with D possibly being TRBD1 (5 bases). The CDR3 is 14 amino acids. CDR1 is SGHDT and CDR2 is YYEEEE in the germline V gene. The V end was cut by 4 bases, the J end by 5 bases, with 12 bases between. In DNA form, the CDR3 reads TGTGCCAGCAGCCCCGGTGGGGGAAATGAAAAACTGTTTTTT. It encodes CASSPGGGNEKLFF. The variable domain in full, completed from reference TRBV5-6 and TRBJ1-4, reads DAGVTQSPTHLIKTRGQQVTLRCSPKSGHDTVSWYQQALGQGPQFIFQYYEEEERQRGNFPDRFSGHQFPNYSSELNVNALLLGDSALYLCASSPGGGNEKLFFGSGTQLSVL.

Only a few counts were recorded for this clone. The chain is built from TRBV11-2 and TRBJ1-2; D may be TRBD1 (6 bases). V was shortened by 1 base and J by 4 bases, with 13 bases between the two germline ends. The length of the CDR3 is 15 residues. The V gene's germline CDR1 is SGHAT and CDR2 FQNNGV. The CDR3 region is CASSLGVQGSYGYTF. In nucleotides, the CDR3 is TGTGCCAGCAGCTTAGGGGTACAGGGTAGCTATGGCTACACCTTC.

The CDR3, as DNA: TGCGCCAGCAGCCCGAGTGAGGAGTTCTACGAGCAGTACTTC. This translates into CASSPSEEFYEQYF. The V call is TRBV4-3, the J call TRBJ2-7; D unresolved. The V and J ends lost 4 bases and 3 bases respectively, with 13 bases between them. CDR1 and CDR2 from the germline V gene are LGHNA and YSLEER. CDR3 length: 14 amino acids.

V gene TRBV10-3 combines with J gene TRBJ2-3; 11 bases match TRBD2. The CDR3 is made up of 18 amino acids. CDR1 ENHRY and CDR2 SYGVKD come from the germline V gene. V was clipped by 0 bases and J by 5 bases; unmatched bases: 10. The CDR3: CAISESNGLAGGRDTQYF. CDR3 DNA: TGTGCCATCAGTGAGTCGAATGGGCTAGCGGGAGGTAGAGATACGCAGTATTTT.

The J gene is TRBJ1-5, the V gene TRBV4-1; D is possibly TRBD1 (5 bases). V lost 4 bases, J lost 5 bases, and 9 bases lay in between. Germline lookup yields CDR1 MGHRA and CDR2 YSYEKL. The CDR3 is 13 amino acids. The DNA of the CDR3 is TGCGCCAGCAGCCGAGGGGTGGATCAGCCCCAGCATTTT. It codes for CASSRGVDQPQHF.

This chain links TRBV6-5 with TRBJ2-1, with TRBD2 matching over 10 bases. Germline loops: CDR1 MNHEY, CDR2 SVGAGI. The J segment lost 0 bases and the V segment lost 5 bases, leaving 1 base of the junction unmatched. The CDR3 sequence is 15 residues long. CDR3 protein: CASSIAGGSYNEQFF. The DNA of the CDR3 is TGTGCCAGCAGTATAGCGGGGGGCTCCTACAATGAGCAGTTCTTC.

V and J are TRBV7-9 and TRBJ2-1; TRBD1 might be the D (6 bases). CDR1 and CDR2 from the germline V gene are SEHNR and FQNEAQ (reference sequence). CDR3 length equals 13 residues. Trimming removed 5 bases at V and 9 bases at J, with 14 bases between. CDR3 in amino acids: CASSHPGHSEQFF. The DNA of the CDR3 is TGTGCCAGCAGCCACCCGGGACATTCTGAGCAGTTCTTC.

DNA of the CDR3: TGCGCCAGCAGCCAAGTAATTCCCGGGGAGCTGTTTTTT. It yields the protein CASSQVIPGELFF. The J gene is TRBJ2-2, the V gene TRBV4-3, with D unresolved. V was shortened by 1 base and J by 6 bases, with 6 bases between the two germline ends. The length of the CDR3 is 13 residues. Germline V gives CDR1 LGHNA, CDR2 YSLEER.

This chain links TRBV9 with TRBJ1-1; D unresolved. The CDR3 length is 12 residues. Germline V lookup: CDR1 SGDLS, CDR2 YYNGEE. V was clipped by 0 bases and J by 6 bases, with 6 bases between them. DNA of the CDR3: TGTGCCAGCAGCGTAGTTGATGCTGAAGCTTTCTTT. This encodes CASSVVDAEAFF.

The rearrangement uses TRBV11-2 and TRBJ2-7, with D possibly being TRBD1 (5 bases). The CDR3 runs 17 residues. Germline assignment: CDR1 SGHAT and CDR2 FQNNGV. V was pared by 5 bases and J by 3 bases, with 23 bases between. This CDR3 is CASSEFNRVTASYEQYF. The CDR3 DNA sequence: TGTGCCAGCAGCGAATTTAATAGGGTGACAGCCAGCTACGAGCAGTACTTC.

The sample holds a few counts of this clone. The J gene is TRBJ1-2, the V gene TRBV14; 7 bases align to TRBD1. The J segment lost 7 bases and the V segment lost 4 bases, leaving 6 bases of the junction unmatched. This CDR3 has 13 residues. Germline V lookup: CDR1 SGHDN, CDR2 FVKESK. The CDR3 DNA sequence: TGTGCCAGCAGCCTCGGGCAGGGGGGTGGCTACACCTTC. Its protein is CASSLGQGGGYTF.

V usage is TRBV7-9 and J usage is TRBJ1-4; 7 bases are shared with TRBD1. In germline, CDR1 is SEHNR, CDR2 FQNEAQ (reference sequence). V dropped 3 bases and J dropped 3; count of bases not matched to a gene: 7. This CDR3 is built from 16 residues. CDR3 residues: CASSLHRGEANEKLFF. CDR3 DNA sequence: TGTGCCAGCAGCTTGCACAGGGGAGAAGCTAATGAAAAACTGTTTTTT.